One sample yielded the 30 T cell receptor beta chains listed below, sequenced in a study of blood T cell repertoires in COVID-19. Clones were sequenced by immunoSEQ multiplex PCR, and TCRdb holds only the in-frame ones, with some missing. Found here are 23,000 or so clones, approximately 88% of them singletons; the top ten hold more than 25%. Material for sequencing was peripheral blood. These TCRs come from a woman between 65 and 79 years old with active COVID-19.

The genes are TRBV19 and TRBJ2-7; maybe TRBD1 (6 bases). Germline V gives CDR1 LNHDA, CDR2 SQIVND (reference sequence). The ends were cut back, 7 bases at V and 4 bases at J, with 20 bases in the middle. CDR3 length: 15 amino acids. CDR3 sequence (DNA): TGTGCCAGTACCGATTCCCACGGGACAAAATACGAGCAGTACTTC. It is translated as CASTDSHGTKYEQYF. Full variable domain (outside the CDR3, taken from reference TRBV19 and TRBJ2-7): DGGITQSPKYLFRKEGQNVTLSCEQNLNHDAMYWYRQDPGQGLRLIYYSQIVNDFQKGDIAEGYSVSREKKESFPLTVTSAQKNPTAFYLCASTDSHGTKYEQYFGPGTRLTVT.

The chain recombines TRBV5-1 with TRBJ2-5; 8 bases align to TRBD2. J gave up 4 bases and V 0 bases, and 2 bases lay outside the gene matches. The V gene's germline CDR1 is SGHRS and CDR2 YFSETQ. This CDR3 has 14 residues. The CDR3 coding sequence is TGCGCCAGCAGCTTGGTTCTAGCGGGAGAGACCCAGTACTTC. This gives the protein CASSLVLAGETQYF.

The chain carries TRBV5-6 and TRBJ1-1; the D gene is possibly TRBD1 (5 bases). V was shortened by 5 bases and J by 5 bases, with 7 bases between the two germline ends. The germline CDR1 and CDR2 sequences are SGHDT and YYEEEE. The CDR3 has 11 amino acids. The CDR3 DNA reads TGTGCCAGCAGGGGGGGTACTGAAGCTTTCTTT. It is translated as CASRGGTEAFF.

The V and J genes are TRBV28 and TRBJ2-7, with D tentatively TRBD2 (5 bases). The CDR3 runs to 13 residues. Germline loops: CDR1 MDHEN, CDR2 SYDVKM. V was cut by 6 bases and J by 7 bases, with 16 bases left in between. The CDR3 protein is CASRLPRGVEQYF. For the CDR3, the DNA is TGTGCCAGCAGACTACCCCGGGGTGTGGAGCAGTACTTC.

This sequence joins TRBV7-3 and TRBJ2-2; the D gene is possibly TRBD2 (6 bases). CDR3 size: 15 residues. Germline CDR1 and CDR2: SGHTA and FQGTGA. The V gene lost 5 bases and the J gene lost 5 bases, with 15 bases spanning the gap. This chain's CDR3 is CASSDTSIGTGELFF. The DNA for the CDR3 is TGTGCCAGCAGCGATACTAGCATCGGGACCGGGGAGCTGTTTTTT.

This clone was observed a single time. The CDR3 nucleotides read TGTGCCAGCAGTTTTCTGTCCGGGACAGGGGGCATGGATACGCAGTATTTT. It translates to CASSFLSGTGGMDTQYF. The chain has TRBV27 and TRBJ2-3, with 12 nucleotides matching TRBD1. V dropped 3 bases and J dropped 6; count of bases not matched to a gene: 10. The length of the CDR3 is 17 residues. The germline V gene has CDR1 MNHEY and CDR2 SMNVEV (reference sequence).

The CDR3 DNA is TGTGCCAGCAGCCATGTACCGGGACATCTCACCGGGGAGCTGTTTTTT. Translation gives CASSHVPGHLTGELFF. V is TRBV3-1 (or the pseudogene TRBV3-2) and J is TRBJ2-2, with D perhaps matching TRBD1 (6 bases). Trimming took 3 bases from V and 4 from J, leaving 15 bases between them. This CDR3 region has 16 residues. Per germline, CDR1 LGHDT and CDR2 YNNKEL (reference sequence).

The chain is built from TRBV3-1 (or the pseudogene TRBV3-2) and TRBJ2-1; 9 positions agree with TRBD2. The germline V gene encodes CDR1 LGHDT and CDR2 YNNKEL (reference sequence). The CDR3 runs 16 residues. Losses at the gene ends were 0 bases for V and 4 bases for J; bases not matched to a gene: 4. The chain's CDR3 is CASSQDALAGYNEQFF. For the CDR3, the DNA is TGTGCCAGCAGCCAAGATGCCCTAGCGGGGTACAATGAGCAGTTCTTC.

The V call is TRBV7-9, the J call TRBJ1-2; D unresolved. Germline V lookup: CDR1 SEHNR, CDR2 FQNEAQ (reference sequence). This CDR3 comprises 13 residues. V shed 1 base and J shed 8 bases, with 11 bases lying between them. Here the CDR3 reads CASSLDGRAGYTF. For the CDR3, the DNA is TGTGCCAGCAGCTTAGACGGGAGGGCCGGCTACACCTTC. The full variable domain, its missing parts supplied by reference TRBV7-9 and TRBJ1-2, is DTGVSQNPRHKITKRGQNVTFRCDPISEHNRLYWYRQTLGQGPEFLTYFQNEAQLEKSRLLSDRFSAERPKGSFSTLEIQRTEQGDSAMYLCASSLDGRAGYTFGSGTRLTVV.

The gene calls are TRBV7-2 and TRBJ2-5; 10 positions agree with TRBD2. V lost 6 bases, J lost 5 bases, and 9 bases stayed unmatched. Germline CDR1 is SGHTA and CDR2 is FQGNSA. The CDR3 contains 15 residues. The DNA for the CDR3 is TGTGCCAGCAGATCACCGGGACTAGCGTACGAGACCCAGTACTTC. Its protein product is CASRSPGLAYETQYF. Using reference TRBV7-2 and TRBJ2-5 for the parts outside the CDR3, the full variable domain is GAGVSQSPSNKVTEKGKDVELRCDPISGHTALYWYRQSLGQGLEFLIYFQGNSAPDKSGLPSDRFSAERTGGSVSTLTIQRTQQEDSAVYLCASRSPGLAYETQYFGPGTRLLVL.

The chain joins TRBV5-1 to TRBJ1-5, with no clear D. The CDR3 runs 15 residues. V lost 1 base and J 0 bases, leaving 8 bases between the germline ends. CDR1 and CDR2 (germline): SGHRS, YFSETQ. CDR3 DNA sequence: TGCGCCAGCAGCTTGTACGGGGATAGCAATCAGCCCCAGCATTTT. The encoded protein is CASSLYGDSNQPQHF.

The J gene is TRBJ1-1, the V gene TRBV3-1 (or the pseudogene TRBV3-2), with TRBD1 as a possible D gene (6 bases). Germline-derived CDR1 and CDR2 are LGHDT and YNNKEL (reference sequence). V lost 4 bases, J lost 1 base, and 13 bases lay in between. CDR3 length: 15 residues. The CDR3 spells CASSRSGAANTEAFF. CDR3 coding DNA: TGTGCCAGCAGCCGATCAGGGGCCGCGAACACTGAAGCTTTCTTT.

The rearrangement joins TRBV19 to TRBJ1-6, with a tentative D call TRBD1 (6 bases). This CDR3 has 15 amino acids. With 5 bases removed from V and 7 bases from J, the gap between germline ends came to 15 bases. CDR1 and CDR2 from the germline V gene are LNHDA and SQIVND (reference sequence). CDR3 in amino acids: CASSGVSGDNSPLHF. As DNA, the CDR3 is TGTGCCAGTAGTGGTGTCTCAGGGGACAATTCACCCCTCCACTTT.

The V gene is TRBV4-2, the J gene TRBJ2-7, with TRBD2 matching 12 bases. The ends lost 4 bases at V and 5 bases at J; junction bases unmatched: 18. This CDR3 is built from 19 residues. Germline CDR1 reads LGHNA; CDR2 reads YNFKEQ. The CDR3 DNA reads as TGTGCCAGCAGCCTAAGAGGTCTAGCGGGGGGGCCGGGTGACCACGAGCAGTACTTC. Translating gives CASSLRGLAGGPGDHEQYF.

The rearrangement uses TRBV6-6 and TRBJ2-4; D is possibly TRBD2 (6 bases). V was cut by 6 bases and J by 6 bases, with 15 bases left in between. The CDR3 length is 14 residues. CDR1 is MNHNY, CDR2 SVGAGI, per germline (reference sequence). CDR3 in DNA: TGTGCCAGCAGCTATAATAAGGGAGGAAACATTCAGTACTTC. This gives the protein CASSYNKGGNIQYF.

The chain couples TRBV11-3 to TRBJ1-2, with 8 bases lining up with TRBD1. The J segment lost 4 bases and the V segment lost 4 bases, leaving 5 bases of the junction unmatched. This CDR3 contains 14 residues. From germline, CDR1 is SGHNT and CDR2 YENEEA. CDR3 residues: CASSSGGSVYGYTF. CDR3 DNA: TGTGCCAGCAGCTCAGGGGGCTCTGTCTATGGCTACACCTTC.

This chain uses TRBV11-2 with TRBJ2-5; 11 bases map to TRBD2. This CDR3 comprises 17 residues. Germline V lookup: CDR1 SGHAT, CDR2 FQNNGV. V gave up 0 bases and J gave up 3 bases; unmatched junction bases: 6. CDR3 DNA sequence: TGTGCCAGCAGCTTAGATATTACGGGACTAGCGGAAGAGACCCAGTACTTC. This translates into CASSLDITGLAEETQYF.

The V call is TRBV5-6, the J call TRBJ2-2; the match to TRBD2 covers 9 bases. The CDR3 runs 17 residues. From germline, CDR1 is SGHDT and CDR2 YYEEEE. V trimming: 4 bases; J trimming: 7 bases; junction bases outside the gene matches: 14. The CDR3 sequence is CASSRDVRGGPSGELFF. The CDR3 nucleotides are TGTGCCAGCAGCCGGGACGTGCGGGGGGGCCCCAGCGGGGAGCTGTTTTTT.

This sequence joins TRBV4-1 and TRBJ2-5; TRBD2 matches at 13 bases. The CDR3 is made up of 16 amino acids. Germline-derived CDR1 and CDR2 are MGHRA and YSYEKL. The V segment lost 4 bases and the J segment 1 base; nucleotides outside the gene matches: 3. CDR3 nucleotides: TGCGCCAGCAGCCTACGACTAGCGGGGGGCCAAGAGACCCAGTACTTC. This encodes CASSLRLAGGQETQYF.

The rearrangement uses TRBV11-1 and TRBJ2-5, with TRBD2 identical over 10 bases. Germline V gives CDR1 SGHAT, CDR2 FQDESV (reference sequence). V dropped 4 bases and J dropped 5; count of bases not matched to a gene: 7. The CDR3 totals 15 residues. For the CDR3, the DNA is TGTGCCAGCAGCTACAGCGGGGGGGCCCGTGAGACCCAGTACTTC. It codes for CASSYSGGARETQYF.

Only one count was recorded for this clone. This chain connects TRBV7-9 to TRBJ1-1; D not certain. This CDR3 is 12 amino acids long. Germline values: CDR1 SEHNR, CDR2 FQNEAQ (reference sequence). V was cut by 1 base and J by 11 bases, with 11 bases left in between. The CDR3 nucleotides are TGTGCCAGCAGCTTAGAGACGCGGGTTGCTTTCTTT. This translates into CASSLETRVAFF.

This rearrangement joins TRBV7-2 to TRBJ2-3; the match to TRBD1 covers 8 bases. Per the germline V gene, CDR1 is SGHTA and CDR2 is FQGNSA. V dropped 1 base and J dropped 0; count of bases not matched to a gene: 0. The CDR3 has 15 amino acids. The CDR3 spells CASSLDRGSTDTQYF. The DNA of the CDR3 is TGTGCCAGCAGCTTAGACAGGGGGAGCACAGATACGCAGTATTTT.

The J gene is TRBJ1-6, the V gene TRBV11-2; TRBD1 matches at 10 bases. V shed 5 bases, J shed 10 bases, and the junction held 17 bases outside the gene matches. The CDR3 consists of 18 residues. From germline, CDR1 is SGHAT and CDR2 FQNNGV. The CDR3 loop is CASSPEAHGTGERSPLHF. CDR3 coding DNA: TGTGCCAGCAGCCCCGAGGCCCATGGGACAGGGGAACGATCACCCCTCCACTTT.

This clone occurred a few times. The J gene is TRBJ2-7, the V gene TRBV30; perhaps TRBD1 as D (6 bases). CDR1 and CDR2 from the germline V gene are GTSNPN and SVGIG (reference sequence). V lost 3 bases, J lost 0 bases, and 18 bases lay in between. This CDR3 has 16 residues. CDR3 in DNA: TGTGCCTGGAGCAGAACAGGGCGCCTGACCTCCTACGAGCAGTACTTC. It translates to CAWSRTGRLTSYEQYF.

In its sample, this clone was seen a few times. The rearrangement joins TRBV5-1 to TRBJ2-5; 8 bases are a match to TRBD1. J gave up 4 bases and V 4 bases, and 6 bases lay outside the gene matches. Germline-derived CDR1 and CDR2 are SGHRS and YFSETQ. The CDR3 is made up of 14 amino acids. The CDR3 region has the DNA TGCGCCAGCAGCACCTCAGGGGGCGTAGAGACCCAGTACTTC. It translates to CASSTSGGVETQYF.

In this sample, this clone turned up once. This chain uses TRBV6-1 with TRBJ1-6, with 8 bases aligning to TRBD1. The CDR3 is 16 residues long. V dropped 2 bases and J dropped 9; count of bases not matched to a gene: 9. Germline lookup yields CDR1 MNHNS and CDR2 SASEGT. CDR3 DNA sequence: TGTGCCAGCAGTGAACTGGGCCAGGGGGCCCTTTCACCCCTCCACTTT. It is translated as CASSELGQGALSPLHF.

The rearrangement joins TRBV7-2 to TRBJ2-7; D ambiguous. Trimming removed 5 bases from V and 6 bases from J, with 11 bases in between. The CDR3 is 12 residues long. Germline loops: CDR1 SGHTA, CDR2 FQGNSA. The chain's CDR3 is CASSPGEFEQYF. CDR3 DNA: TGTGCCAGCAGCCCCGGTGAGTTCGAGCAGTACTTC.

The V call is TRBV5-1, the J call TRBJ2-7, with TRBD1 matching 8 bases. This CDR3 contains 15 residues. From germline, CDR1 is SGHRS and CDR2 YFSETQ. After removal of 2 bases from V and 2 bases from J, the junction contained 6 bases not matched to a gene. CDR3 sequence reads: CASSLMPGGPYEQYF. CDR3 in DNA: TGCGCCAGCAGCTTAATGCCAGGGGGCCCCTACGAGCAGTACTTC.

This chain uses TRBV30 with TRBJ1-5, with TRBD1 matching over 8 bases. V was clipped by 1 base and J by 6 bases; unmatched bases: 5. Germline V gives CDR1 GTSNPN, CDR2 SVGIG (reference sequence). CDR3 length equals 14 residues. The CDR3 coding sequence is TGTGCCTGGAGTGCCGACAGGGGTGGTCAGCCCCAGCATTTT. Translating it yields CAWSADRGGQPQHF.

The table lists this clone with a few counts. In the same sample, other DNA sequences code for this CDR3. The CDR3 reads CASRTPGQGGSYEQYF. The DNA for the CDR3 is TGTGCCAGCAGGACGCCGGGACAGGGGGGCTCCTACGAGCAGTACTTC. The chain joins TRBV28 to TRBJ2-7; 11 nucleotides line up with TRBD1. CDR1 is MDHEN and CDR2 is SYDVKM in the germline V gene. V shed 6 bases, J shed 0 bases, and the junction held 7 bases outside the gene matches. There are 16 residues in the CDR3.